This T cell receptor (beta chain) was retrieved from a study of T cell clonotyping in hematopoietic cell transplantation. Study-level points and caveats: Pathologically expanded recipient clonotypes increased progressively from day 30 to day 180 as diversity fell. CD4 and CD8 repertoire contributions could not be separated without sorting.

The table came from immunoSEQ multiplex PCR; TCRdb's copy has only in-frame clones and leaves some out. Of about 29,000 clones in the sample, roughly 92% were seen once. As regards this clone: Its antigen is currently unknown.

Deletions cut 4 bases from V and 0 bases from J, with 12 bases between. The CDR3 sequence is 14 residues long. The V gene's germline CDR1 is SQVTM and CDR2 ANQGSEA. Sample: PBMCs, taken 100 days after allogeneic stem cell transplant. The clonotype originates from a female patient aged 45-65 years who had an allogeneic stem cell transplant from a related donor, so the T cells may come from the graft donor. Some clones in this sample may be carry-over from other donors' samples. The rearrangement uses TRBV29-1 and TRBJ1-1; D unclear. CDR3 coding DNA: TGCAGCGTTGGGAGGGCTCGGATGAACACTGAAGCTTTCTTT. This codes for CSVGRARMNTEAFF.